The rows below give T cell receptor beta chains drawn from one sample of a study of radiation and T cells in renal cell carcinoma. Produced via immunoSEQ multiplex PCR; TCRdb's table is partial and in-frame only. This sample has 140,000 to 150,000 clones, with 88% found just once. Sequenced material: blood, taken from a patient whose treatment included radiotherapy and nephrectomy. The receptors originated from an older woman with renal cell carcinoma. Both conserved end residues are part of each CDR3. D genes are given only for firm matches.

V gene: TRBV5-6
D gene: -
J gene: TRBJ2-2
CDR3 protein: CASSLGGDTGELFF

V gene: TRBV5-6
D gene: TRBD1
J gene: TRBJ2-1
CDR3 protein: CASSLPGTGYHEQFF

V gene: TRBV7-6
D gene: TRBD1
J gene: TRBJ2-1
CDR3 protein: CASSTQGVNEQFF

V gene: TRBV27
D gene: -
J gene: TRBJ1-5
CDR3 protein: CASSIRDNQPQHF

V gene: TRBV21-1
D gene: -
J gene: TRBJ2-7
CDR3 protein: CARAQGSGQGAYEQYF

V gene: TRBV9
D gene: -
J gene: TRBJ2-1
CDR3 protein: CASSSKTRSLNEQFF

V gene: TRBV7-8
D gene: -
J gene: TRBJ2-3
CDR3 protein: CASSLGLNTQYF

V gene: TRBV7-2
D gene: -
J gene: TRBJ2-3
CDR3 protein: CASSRGSSTDTQYF

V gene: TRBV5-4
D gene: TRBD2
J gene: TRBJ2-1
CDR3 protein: CASRRGGPSYNEQFF

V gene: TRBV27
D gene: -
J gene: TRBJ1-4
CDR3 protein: CASSLSRTEKLFF